This passage covers 26 T cell receptor beta chains from one sample sequenced in a study of Graves' ophthalmopathy and Graves' hyperthyroidism. Amplification of the TCR beta CDR3 regions used RNA transcripts (as template). HTBI-primed RT-PCR formed the first round, and a multiplex PCR formed the second. TCRdb re-derived calls from the multiplex PCR reads in MiXCR, one entry per CDR3 protein. The sample lists over a million distinct CDR3 sequences; about two fifths were seen once. Sequencing input: peripheral blood or thyroid tissue (not recorded which). These receptor sequences come from an adult man with Graves' hyperthyroidism.

This clonotype showed up many times. The V and J genes are TRBV29-1 and TRBJ2-7; D may correspond to TRBD1 or TRBD2 (5 bases each). Per the germline V gene, CDR1 is SQVTM and CDR2 is ANQGSEA. Trimming cost V 5 bases and J 6 bases, with 17 bases left between them. CDR3 size: 13 residues. The CDR3 region is CSVLMGLAREQYF. CDR3 in DNA: TGCAGCGTTCTCATGGGGCTAGCTCGCGAGCAGTACTTC.

At least ten counts were recorded for this clonotype. The V call is TRBV20-1, the J call TRBJ2-5, with D uncertain. Deletions cut 6 bases from V and 2 bases from J, with 16 bases between. Germline loops: CDR1 DFQATT, CDR2 SNEGSKA (reference sequence). The CDR3 is made up of 14 amino acids. CDR3 residues: CSATSLTPQETQYF. CDR3 DNA sequence: TGCAGTGCCACCTCACTCACGCCGCAAGAGACCCAGTACTTC.

The chain couples TRBV7-2 to TRBJ2-2, with D perhaps matching TRBD1 (6 bases). Looked up from germline, CDR1 is SGHTA and CDR2 is FQGNSA. The CDR3 runs to 12 residues. Deletions cut 5 bases from V and 11 bases from J, with 12 bases between. The CDR3, as DNA: TGTGCCAGCAGCCTCCCTGGGACAGAGCTGTTTTTT. Its translation is CASSLPGTELFF.

This chain connects TRBV5-6 to TRBJ1-6; no reliable D call. Germline CDR1 SGHDT, CDR2 YYEEEE. The CDR3 loop spans 16 amino acids. Trimming left V 0 bases short and J 0 bases short, with 7 bases between. The DNA for the CDR3 is TGTGCCAGCAGCTTGGGAGTTGACTCCTATAATTCACCCCTCCACTTT. This encodes CASSLGVDSYNSPLHF.

There are many counts of this clonotype. V and J are TRBV9 and TRBJ2-7, with 9 positions matching TRBD1. The CDR3 length is 15 residues. The junction had 6 bases not matched to a gene; V was cut back by 0 bases and J by 5 bases. CDR1 and CDR2 (germline): SGDLS, YYNGEE. CDR3 protein: CASSVGWDRAHEQYF. The CDR3, as DNA: TGTGCCAGCAGCGTAGGATGGGACAGGGCCCACGAGCAGTACTTC.

This clonotype was seen ten or more times. The chain's CDR3 is CASSLEPGTNEKLFF. DNA of the CDR3: TGTGCCAGCAGCTTAGAACCAGGGACGAATGAAAAACTGTTTTTT. The rearrangement uses TRBV7-9 and TRBJ1-4; TRBD1 is a possible D gene (5 bases). The CDR3 contains 15 residues. Germline lookup yields CDR1 SEHNR and CDR2 FQNEAQ (reference sequence). Trimming shortened V by 1 base and J by 5 bases, and 11 bases separated the two germline ends.

This clonotype was detected many times. The chain couples TRBV4-3 to TRBJ1-2; D remains ambiguous. Trimming left V 4 bases short and J 7 bases short, with 13 bases between. The CDR3 length is 13 residues. Germline loops: CDR1 LGHNA, CDR2 YSLEER. The CDR3 loop is CASSPSGDPGYTF. The CDR3 DNA reads TGCGCCAGCAGCCCGTCTGGAGACCCTGGCTACACCTTC.

A single count supports this clonotype. The chain is built from TRBV15 and TRBJ2-2; a weak D match, TRBD2 (5 bases). The germline V gene has CDR1 LNHNV and CDR2 YYDKDF (reference sequence). The ends were cut back, 3 bases at V and 4 bases at J, with 12 bases in the middle. The CDR3 contains 15 residues. This CDR3 is CATSSRGSGTGELFF. The CDR3 coding sequence is TGTGCCACCAGCAGTAGAGGGTCGGGCACCGGGGAGCTGTTTTTT.

This clonotype was seen only a few times. The chain is built from TRBV13 and TRBJ1-3, with TRBD1 matching over 7 bases. The CDR3 length is 17 residues. With 5 bases clipped from V and 0 bases from J, the junction kept 10 bases outside the gene matches. Germline V lookup: CDR1 PRHDT, CDR2 FYEKMQ (reference sequence). The CDR3 DNA reads as TGTGCCAGCAGCCCGCCCACCGGGACAGACTCTGGAAACACCATATATTTT. It yields the protein CASSPPTGTDSGNTIYF.

The chain uses TRBV5-1 and TRBJ2-5; tentatively, D is TRBD2 (7 bases). The V gene's germline CDR1 is SGHRS and CDR2 YFSETQ. With 5 bases removed from V and 4 bases from J, the gap between germline ends came to 18 bases. The CDR3 is made up of 15 amino acids. CDR3 sequence (DNA): TGCGCCAGCAGGATGGATCGGGGGGCGAGAGAGACCCAGTACTTC. It encodes CASRMDRGARETQYF.

This clonotype has more than one count but fewer than ten. The chain carries TRBV16 and TRBJ1-1; D is uncertain. CDR3 length: 13 residues. V lost 7 bases, J lost 3 bases, and 12 bases lay in between. The germline V gene has CDR1 KGHSY and CDR2 FQNENV. CDR3: CASTREGYTEAFF. The CDR3 DNA sequence: TGTGCCAGCACTAGGGAGGGTTACACTGAAGCTTTCTTT.

Comment on this clonotype: A much larger clone lies one base from this, so it may be a read error. V gene TRBV5-1 combines with J gene TRBJ1-1, with D unresolved. Per germline, CDR1 SGHRS and CDR2 YFSETQ. The CDR3 has 15 amino acids. Written as DNA, the CDR3 is TGCGCCAGCGGCTTGGATCAGCCACCGAACACTGAAGCTTTCTTT. Translated, it gives CASGLDQPPNTEAFF.

This clonotype came up many times. V and J are TRBV6-5 and TRBJ1-6, with 11 bases aligning to TRBD1. V shed 7 bases and J 9 bases; nucleotides not matched to a gene: 2. There are 13 residues in the CDR3. In germline, CDR1 is MNHEY, CDR2 SVGAGI. CDR3 nucleotide sequence: TGTGCCAGCACGGGACAGGGGGGTTCACCCCTCCACTTT. This translates into CASTGQGGSPLHF.

This clonotype was seen many times. The V and J genes are TRBV4-3 and TRBJ1-2, with 8 bases fitting TRBD1. Germline lookup yields CDR1 LGHNA and CDR2 YSLEER. Trimming removed 1 base from V and 4 bases from J; junction bases left unmatched: 5. The CDR3 has 15 amino acids. The DNA for the CDR3 is TGCGCCAGCAGCCAAGCCGGGACAGGAAGCTATGGCTACACCTTC. This encodes CASSQAGTGSYGYTF.

J is TRBJ1-1 and V is TRBV20-1; TRBD1 is a possible D gene (5 bases). Trimming removed 2 bases at V and 3 bases at J, with 7 bases between. Germline V gives CDR1 DFQATT, CDR2 SNEGSKA (reference sequence). CDR3 length: 12 residues. CDR3 DNA sequence: TGCAGTGCTAGACGGGACCACACTGAAGCTTTCTTT. This encodes CSARRDHTEAFF.

Notes on this clonotype: An end of the junction does not agree with germline; a read error may underlie this. The chain couples TRBV7-9 to TRBJ2-6, with D perhaps matching TRBD1 (5 bases). CDR1 SEHNR and CDR2 FQNEAQ come from the germline V gene (reference sequence). CDR3 size: 15 residues. This CDR3 reads CASSQVGAGANVLTF. In nucleotides, the CDR3 is TGCGCCAGCAGCCAAGTAGGGGCCGGGGCCAACGTCCTGACTTTC.

In its sample, this clonotype was seen many times. V is TRBV7-7 and J is TRBJ1-4; D remains unclear. In germline, CDR1 is SSHAT, CDR2 FNYEAQ (reference sequence). CDR3 length equals 11 residues. V was pared by 5 bases and J by 6 bases, with 4 bases between. CDR3 residues: CASSTDEKLFF. DNA for the CDR3: TGTGCCAGCAGCACCGATGAAAAACTGTTTTTT.

In this sample, this clonotype turned up once. V is TRBV20-1 and J is TRBJ1-4; possibly TRBD1 for D (6 bases). The CDR3 covers 18 residues. V lost 4 bases and J lost 2, with 23 bases in between. Germline-derived CDR1 and CDR2 are DFQATT and SNEGSKA (reference sequence). The CDR3 here is CSATKSWGGHTTNEKLFF. The CDR3 DNA follows: TGCAGTGCTACAAAGTCTTGGGGGGGGCATACGACTAATGAAAAACTGTTTTTT.

This clonotype has a handful of counts. The genes are TRBV9 and TRBJ1-2, with 12 bases fitting TRBD1. The trim removed 3 bases at V and 6 bases at J, leaving 6 bases unmatched. This CDR3 region has 15 residues. Germline V CDR1 and CDR2: SGDLS, YYNGEE. CDR3 region: CASSAGTGGTNGYTF. The DNA of the CDR3 is TGTGCCAGCAGCGCCGGGACAGGGGGCACTAATGGCTACACCTTC.

The genes are TRBV24-1 and TRBJ1-5, with D hard to call. The germline V and J ends were trimmed by 0 bases and 10 bases, with 6 bases remaining between them. CDR1 and CDR2 (germline): KGHDR, SFDVKD. The CDR3 runs to 12 residues. The CDR3 sequence: CATSDLGIPQHF. The CDR3 DNA is TGTGCCACCAGTGATTTGGGCATCCCCCAGCATTTT.

The chain is built from TRBV25-1 and TRBJ1-2, with TRBD1 identical over 7 bases. CDR3 length equals 16 residues. After removal of 8 bases from V and 0 bases from J, the junction contained 12 bases not matched to a gene. The germline CDR1 and CDR2 sequences are MGHDK and SYGVNS. CDR3 region: CASSWGGGTANYGYTF. The CDR3 nucleotides read TGTGCCAGCTCTTGGGGAGGGGGCACAGCTAACTATGGCTACACCTTC.

This clonotype was detected a few times. V usage is TRBV15 and J usage is TRBJ2-1, with a tentative D call TRBD1 (6 bases). The V gene's germline CDR1 is LNHNV and CDR2 YYDKDF (reference sequence). CDR3 size: 14 residues. Trimming took off 0 bases at V and 5 bases at J, with 8 bases between the two ends. The CDR3 DNA sequence: TGTGCCACCAGCAGAGATCCAGGGGACAATGAGCAGTTCTTC. This codes for CATSRDPGDNEQFF.

The J gene is TRBJ2-7, the V gene TRBV2, with 14 bases aligning to TRBD2. The CDR3 consists of 18 residues. Germline CDR1 SNHLY, CDR2 FYNNEI. Trimming at V came to 6 bases and at J to 0 bases, leaving 10 bases not matched to a gene. CDR3 residues: CASRQRTSGRSLSYEQYF. For the CDR3, the DNA is TGTGCCAGCAGGCAAAGGACTAGCGGGAGGAGCCTCTCCTACGAGCAGTACTTC. The full variable domain, completed using reference TRBV2 and TRBJ2-7, is EPEVTQTPSHQVTQMGQEVILRCVPISNHLYFYWYRQILGQKVEFLVSFYNNEISEKSEIFDDQFSVERPDGSNFTLKIRSTKLEDSAMYFCASRQRTSGRSLSYEQYFGPGTRLTVT.

This clonotype has just a few counts. J is TRBJ2-5 and V is TRBV4-1; 9 bases match TRBD2. Germline V gives CDR1 MGHRA, CDR2 YSYEKL. This CDR3 has 15 residues. J lost 2 bases, V lost 5 bases, and 6 bases had no gene match. The DNA of the CDR3 is TGCGCCAGCAGCGATCCTAGCGGGGTTCAAGAGACCCAGTACTTC. Translation gives CASSDPSGVQETQYF.

The chain links TRBV10-3 to TRBJ1-1; D is unclear. This CDR3 spans 13 amino acids. V was shortened by 8 bases and J by 2 bases, with 12 bases between the two germline ends. CDR1 is ENHRY and CDR2 is SYGVKD in the germline V gene. Here the CDR3 DNA reads TGTGCCATCGATACGGGGTTAAACACTGAAGCTTTCTTT. Translating gives CAIDTGLNTEAFF.

CDR3 sequence (DNA): TGCAGCGTTACGGTAGGGGCAGCCTACGAGCAGTACTTC. Amino acid sequence: CSVTVGAAYEQYF. The rearrangement uses TRBV29-1 and TRBJ2-7, with D possibly being TRBD1 (5 bases). Trimming took 5 bases from V and 2 from J, leaving 13 bases between them. The CDR3 has 13 residues. Germline CDR1 SQVTM, CDR2 ANQGSEA.